This TCR beta chain was profiled in a study of blood T cell repertoires in COVID-19. Across the study: COVID-19 samples from acute and convalescent phases originated in the United States, Italy and Spain. T cells, B-cell-depleted T cells, or PBMCs provided the cDNA or gDNA that served as material.

With 6 bases removed from V and 12 bases from J, the gap between germline ends came to 12 bases. The CDR3 sequence is 10 residues long. Germline V lookup: CDR1 DFQATT, CDR2 SNEGSKA (reference sequence). Original analysis: Reference gene primer amplification gave estimated nucleated cell counts. Repertoires were generated with immunoSEQ multiplex PCR, while TCRdb's copy carries only in-frame clones and drops some. That table is the source of V, J and clone size, and D and trimming were worked out from the DNA. The table records 95,000 to 150,000 clones, about nine tenths of them present only once. The chain recombines TRBV20-1 with TRBJ1-3, with D possibly being TRBD1 (5 bases). The clonotype was recovered from a man in his forties or fifties with acute or convalescent COVID-19. The source material was peripheral blood. The chain's CDR3 is CSAEDTHIYF. DNA for the CDR3: TGCAGTGCAGAGGACACGCACATATATTTT.